The TCR beta chain described here comes from a study of T-cell reconstitution after alpha-beta-depleted transplantation in children. This clonotype showed up many times. Antigen specificity is unknown. This CDR3 is built from 19 residues. Germline CDR1 SGDLS, CDR2 YYNGEE. V lost 0 bases to trimming and J lost 2 bases; unmatched junction nucleotides: 11. General observations from the study: When one year had passed after transplant, most T-cell counts and diversity came from newly produced T cells.

Preparation of the TCRbeta library used unique molecular identifiers. One entry per CDR3 protein, called by TCRdb with MiXCR from the PCR reads. The table records 250,000 to 300,000 distinct CDR3 sequences, about 7.3% of them present only once. This sequence was found in a female patient aged 2-9 years who had a stem cell transplant for Fanconi anemia, so the T cells may come from the graft donor. The starting material was peripheral blood, obtained 360 days after TCRalphabeta/CD19-depleted stem cell transplant. The chain couples TRBV9 to TRBJ2-6, with TRBD1 matching over 7 bases. The chain's CDR3 is CASSVDSGRGKAGANVLTF. In DNA, the CDR3 is TGTGCCAGCAGCGTAGACTCGGGCAGGGGGAAAGCTGGGGCCAACGTCCTGACTTTC.